Listed below are T cell receptor beta chains from one sample, sequenced in a study of immune evolution from preneoplasia to lung adenocarcinoma. Sequenced by immunoSEQ multiplex PCR; TCRdb stores in-frame clones only, minus some. In the table there are some 16,000 clones, about 88% of which are singletons. The sequencing input was FFPE invasive lung adenocarcinoma tissue. These receptors all come from a person between 65 and 80 years old with invasive lung adenocarcinoma. Each CDR3 is given with its conserved first and last residue. D genes are given only for firm matches. Size values are once, few and many counts, or a class for expanded clones, and some rows have none.

TGTGCCAGTTTCGCGGGGGGAGGCTATGGCTACACCTTC,CASFAGGGYGYTF,NA,TRBJ1-2,TRBV25-1,NA
TGTGCCTGGAGTGTAAGCGGATCCTTGAGGGAGCTGTTTTTT,CAWSVSGSLRELFF,NA,TRBJ2-2,TRBV30,NA
TGTGCCTGGAGTGTGCTCCCTTCGAACACCGGGGAGCTGTTTTTT,CAWSVLPSNTGELFF,NA,TRBJ2-2,TRBV30,NA
TGTGCCAGCAGGGGAACAGGGTGGGCTTGGGGCTACACCTTC,CASRGTGWAWGYTF,NA,TRBJ1-2,TRBV28,NA
TGTGCCTGGGCTGGACTAGCGGGGGGCGATGACACAGATACGCAGTATTTT,CAWAGLAGGDDTDTQYF,NA,TRBJ2-3,TRBV30,TRBD2
TGTGCCAGCAGTTTATTGGGAGGGGAGGAGGACACTGAAGCTTTCTTT,CASSLLGGEEDTEAFF,few,TRBJ1-1,TRBV28,NA
TGCAGCGTAGGACAGTTTGGCACTGAAGCTTTCTTT,CSVGQFGTEAFF,NA,TRBJ1-1,TRBV29-1,NA
TGTGCCGTTGATTTCGGGGCGGGGGGCCTCTCCTACGAGCAGTACTTC,CAVDFGAGGLSYEQYF,NA,TRBJ2-7,TRBV30,TRBD2
TGTGCCAGCAGTTTATCGGGACCGTACAATGAGCAGTTCTTC,CASSLSGPYNEQFF,once,TRBJ2-1,TRBV27,NA
TGTGCCAGTGCTACAGGGGGCGCGTTCACTGAAGCTTTCTTT,CASATGGAFTEAFF,NA,TRBJ1-1,TRBV19,TRBD1
TGTGCCAGCAGTTCGCCCAGGGGGCGTTCCTACGAGCAGTACTTC,CASSSPRGRSYEQYF,NA,TRBJ2-7,TRBV28,TRBD1
TGCAGTGCTAGGGGAACGAAACTGTTTTTT,CSARGTKLFF,NA,TRBJ1-4,TRBV20-1,NA
TGTGCCAGCAGTCTCGACCGGGACAGGGTTAGAGATACGCAGTATTTT,CASSLDRDRVRDTQYF,NA,TRBJ2-3,TRBV28,TRBD1
TGTGCCAGCAGCGTAGAGGGGGGCACTGAAGCTTTCTTT,CASSVEGGTEAFF,NA,TRBJ1-1,TRBV9,NA
TGTGCCAGCAGTGAAGGGGTCCGTTGGGGCAATCAGCCCCAGCATTTT,CASSEGVRWGNQPQHF,few,TRBJ1-5,TRBV6-1,NA
TGTGCCTGGAGTCGAGACTCGGGCTCTGGAAACACCATATATTTT,CAWSRDSGSGNTIYF,NA,TRBJ1-3,TRBV30,NA
TGTGCCAGCAGCTGGAGGACTAGCGGCTACAATGAGCAGTTCTTC,CASSWRTSGYNEQFF,NA,TRBJ2-1,TRBV13,TRBD2
TGTGCCAGCAGTGAGCCTTACCAAGAGACCCAGTACTTC,CASSEPYQETQYF,NA,TRBJ2-5,TRBV6-1,NA
TGCGCCAGCACAACAGGGGGCAACTCTGGAAACACCATATATTTT,CASTTGGNSGNTIYF,NA,TRBJ1-3,TRBV5-1,TRBD1
TGTGCCAGCAGGATGGGGTACTTCTCCTCCTACGAGCAGTACTTC,CASRMGYFSSYEQYF,NA,TRBJ2-7,TRBV6-1,NA
TGCGCCAGCAGTGAGTATGGAGGTATGGGGGAAGATACGCAGTATTTT,CASSEYGGMGEDTQYF,NA,TRBJ2-3,TRBV10-1,NA
TGTGCCAGCAGTGTGCCCGGGGGCGGGACCTACGAGCAGTACTTC,CASSVPGGGTYEQYF,NA,TRBJ2-7,TRBV25-1,NA
TGTGCCAGCTTTAAGCCTAGCGGGCGAATGGCAGATACGCAGTATTTT,CASFKPSGRMADTQYF,NA,TRBJ2-3,TRBV28,TRBD2
TGTGCCAGCAGGACAGGGGATCAGCCCCAGCATTTT,CASRTGDQPQHF,NA,TRBJ1-5,TRBV7-8,TRBD1
TGTGCCAGCAGTGAGACAGGGCGGGGGACTGAAGCTTTCTTT,CASSETGRGTEAFF,few,TRBJ1-1,TRBV6-1,TRBD1
TGCGCCAGCAGCTTGGCGGGCAGGGGTGGATGGAATGAGCAGTTCTTC,CASSLAGRGGWNEQFF,NA,TRBJ2-1,TRBV5-1,NA
TGTGCCAGCAGTGAACAATCAGGCAATCAGCCCCAGCATTTT,CASSEQSGNQPQHF,NA,TRBJ1-5,TRBV6-1,NA
TGTGCCAGTAGTACATCGGAGAACTACGAGCAGTACTTC,CASSTSENYEQYF,NA,TRBJ2-7,TRBV28,NA
TGTGCCAGCAGTGAAGGGGAGGTGACAGCCTATGGCTACACCTTC,CASSEGEVTAYGYTF,NA,TRBJ1-2,TRBV6-1,NA
TGTGCCAGTACCAAGCTAGCGGGAGTGACTCACGAGCAGTACTTC,CASTKLAGVTHEQYF,NA,TRBJ2-7,TRBV19,TRBD2
TGTGCCAGCAGCCAAGCCCCGGACAGGCATGAGCAGTTCTTC,CASSQAPDRHEQFF,NA,TRBJ2-1,TRBV4-2,TRBD1
TGCAGCGTTGAGGGAGGTGGGAGAGGATCAGATACGCAGTATTTT,CSVEGGGRGSDTQYF,NA,TRBJ2-3,TRBV29-1,NA
TGCGCCAGCAGTACTCGGGGAGGGGGCTACAATGAGCAGTTCTTC,CASSTRGGGYNEQFF,NA,TRBJ2-1,TRBV4-1,NA
TGTGCCAGCAGGGCTCCGGACGGCTATGGCTACACCTTC,CASRAPDGYGYTF,NA,TRBJ1-2,TRBV2,NA
TGTGCCAGCAGTGGGGGCCGGGGCTCCCAAGAGACCCAGTACTTC,CASSGGRGSQETQYF,NA,TRBJ2-5,TRBV28,NA
TGTGCCAGCAGCCTTTTGGAGCTCTATGGCTACACCTTC,CASSLLELYGYTF,once,TRBJ1-2,TRBV7-9,NA
TGTGCCAGCAGTTTATCCCTAGACAGGGCAGATAATCAGCCCCAGCATTTT,CASSLSLDRADNQPQHF,NA,TRBJ1-5,TRBV28,TRBD1
TGTGCCAGCAGTGAAAGAAGAGAGACCCAGTACTTC,CASSERRETQYF,NA,TRBJ2-5,TRBV2,NA
TGTGCCAGCAGTCCCGCGGGTAGCGGGGTTCCGCAGTATTTT,CASSPAGSGVPQYF,NA,TRBJ2-3,TRBV28,TRBD2
TGTGCCAGCAGCGGGGTGAGCTCCTACAATGAGCAGTTCTTC,CASSGVSSYNEQFF,NA,TRBJ2-1,TRBV28,NA
TGTGCCAGCAGCCATTACAGGGACTCCTACGAGCAGTACTTC,CASSHYRDSYEQYF,NA,TRBJ2-7,TRBV5-6,NA
TGTGCCACCAGCCGGAGCGGGAGTGGAGATACGCAGTATTTT,CATSRSGSGDTQYF,NA,TRBJ2-3,TRBV15,TRBD2
TGTGCCAGCAGCCCCACAGTTCTCAACCAAGAGACCCAGTACTTC,CASSPTVLNQETQYF,NA,TRBJ2-5,TRBV27,NA